The rows below give T cell receptor beta chains drawn from one sample of a study of CD8 T cells in Susac syndrome. TCRdb analysed the immunoSEQ multiplex PCR reads with MiXCR anew, one entry per CDR3 protein. The sample lists some 300,000 distinct CDR3 sequences; 89% were seen once. Source material: CD8+ T cells from PBMCs. These receptors were taken from a human donor with multiple sclerosis. Both conserved end residues are part of each CDR3. D genes are given only for firm matches. Only some rows state a clone size, as once, few, many or a class for expanded clones.

length: 12; size: NA; D: NA; V: TRBV15; J: TRBJ2-5; CDR3: CATSGPSGVQYF; DNA: TGTGCCACCTCCGGACCCTCGGGGGTCCAGTACTTC
length: 13; size: once; D: NA; V: TRBV20-1; J: TRBJ2-7; CDR3: CSASSEESGEQYF; DNA: TGCAGTGCTAGTTCCGAGGAGTCCGGCGAGCAGTACTTC
length: 12; size: few; D: NA; V: TRBV7-2; J: TRBJ2-7; CDR3: CASSLGQSEQYF; DNA: TGTGCCAGCAGCTTAGGGCAATCCGAGCAGTACTTC
length: 14; size: NA; D: TRBD2; V: TRBV6-5; J: TRBJ2-2; CDR3: CASSPSGEGGELFF; DNA: TGTGCCAGCAGCCCTAGCGGGGAAGGCGGGGAGCTGTTTTTT
length: 13; size: NA; D: NA; V: TRBV20-1; J: TRBJ1-1; CDR3: CSASIGTNTEAFF; DNA: TGCAGTGCCTCCATAGGGACCAACACTGAAGCTTTCTTT
length: 15; size: NA; D: NA; V: TRBV6-2/TRBV6-3; J: TRBJ2-5; CDR3: CASTQNADREETQYF; DNA: TGTGCCAGCACCCAGAACGCGGACAGAGAAGAGACCCAGTACTTC
length: 14; size: NA; D: NA; V: TRBV5-8; J: TRBJ2-1; CDR3: CASTLVRARNEQFF; DNA: TGTGCCAGCACCCTTGTGAGGGCGCGGAATGAGCAGTTCTTC
length: 14; size: NA; D: NA; V: TRBV28; J: TRBJ2-5; CDR3: CASSFSRMQETQYF; DNA: TGTGCCAGCAGTTTCTCTCGGATGCAAGAGACCCAGTACTTC
length: 14; size: NA; D: NA; V: TRBV4-3; J: TRBJ1-5; CDR3: CASSQYSGYQPQHF; DNA: TGCGCCAGCAGCCAATATTCGGGGTATCAGCCCCAGCATTTT
length: 14; size: NA; D: NA; V: TRBV7-9; J: TRBJ2-2; CDR3: CASSSAAGTGELFF; DNA: TGTGCCAGCAGCTCCGCGGCGGGCACCGGGGAGCTGTTTTTT
length: 16; size: NA; D: NA; V: TRBV18; J: TRBJ1-4; CDR3: CASSPPAGISYEKLFF; DNA: TGTGCCAGCTCACCACCGGCCGGGATCAGTTATGAAAAACTGTTTTTT
length: 15; size: NA; D: TRBD2; V: TRBV28; J: TRBJ2-7; CDR3: CASSSRLAGTYEQYF; DNA: TGTGCCAGCAGTTCTCGACTAGCGGGAACCTACGAGCAGTACTTC
length: 12; size: NA; D: NA; V: TRBV28; J: TRBJ2-3; CDR3: CASSLSVDTQYF; DNA: TGTGCCAGCAGTTTATCGGTTGATACGCAGTATTTT
length: 13; size: NA; D: NA; V: TRBV11-2; J: TRBJ2-7; CDR3: CASSLGRVWEQYF; DNA: TGTGCCAGCAGCTTAGGCAGGGTGTGGGAGCAGTACTTC
length: 15; size: NA; D: NA; V: TRBV7-2; J: TRBJ1-5; CDR3: CASSLGWGAGQPQHF; DNA: TGTGCCAGCAGCTTAGGATGGGGGGCGGGTCAGCCCCAGCATTTT
length: 15; size: NA; D: TRBD2; V: TRBV15; J: TRBJ2-3; CDR3: CATSGKLAVTDTQYF; DNA: TGTGCCACCAGCGGTAAACTAGCGGTCACAGATACGCAGTATTTT
length: 17; size: NA; D: NA; V: TRBV4-3; J: TRBJ2-2; CDR3: CASSQESSDGNTGELFF; DNA: TGCGCCAGCAGCCAAGAATCTTCGGACGGGAACACCGGGGAGCTGTTTTTT
length: 15; size: NA; D: NA; V: TRBV18; J: TRBJ1-2; CDR3: CASSPESGPNYGYTF; DNA: TGTGCCAGCTCACCAGAGTCAGGGCCCAACTATGGCTACACCTTC
length: 16; size: NA; D: TRBD1; V: TRBV9; J: TRBJ2-3; CDR3: CASSVDGGQGTDTQYF; DNA: TGTGCCAGCAGCGTAGATGGCGGACAGGGGACAGATACGCAGTATTTT
length: 15; size: NA; D: NA; V: TRBV28; J: TRBJ2-5; CDR3: CASSSQGEVEETQYF; DNA: TGTGCCAGCAGTTCACAGGGAGAGGTTGAAGAGACCCAGTACTTC
length: 16; size: NA; D: TRBD2; V: TRBV24-1; J: TRBJ2-1; CDR3: CATSDIGLAGYNEQFF; DNA: TGTGCCACCAGTGACATCGGACTAGCGGGGTACAATGAGCAGTTCTTC
length: 15; size: NA; D: NA; V: TRBV28; J: TRBJ2-5; CDR3: CASSLRRQALETQYF; DNA: TGTGCCAGCAGTTTACGGCGCCAGGCGTTAGAGACCCAGTACTTC
length: 15; size: NA; D: NA; V: TRBV28; J: TRBJ2-1; CDR3: CASSLTEGLYNEQFF; DNA: TGTGCCAGCAGTCTGACAGAGGGGCTCTACAATGAGCAGTTCTTC
length: 15; size: NA; D: TRBD1; V: TRBV20-1; J: TRBJ2-1; CDR3: CSVNPSGTDYNEQFF; DNA: TGCAGTGTTAACCCTTCCGGGACAGATTACAATGAGCAGTTCTTC
length: 14; size: NA; D: TRBD1; V: TRBV5-1; J: TRBJ2-5; CDR3: CASSSKNRGETQYF; DNA: TGCGCCAGCAGCTCAAAGAACAGGGGGGAGACCCAGTACTTC
length: 16; size: NA; D: TRBD2; V: TRBV7-2; J: TRBJ2-3; CDR3: CASSPWTSGPTDTQYF; DNA: TGTGCCAGCAGCCCCTGGACTAGCGGACCCACAGATACGCAGTATTTT
length: 13; size: NA; D: TRBD2; V: TRBV5-1; J: TRBJ2-1; CDR3: CASQPGGYNEQFF; DNA: TGCGCCAGCCAGCCGGGAGGGTACAATGAGCAGTTCTTC
length: 13; size: NA; D: NA; V: TRBV2; J: TRBJ1-2; CDR3: CAATSTGFYGYTF; DNA: TGTGCCGCGACCTCGACAGGTTTCTATGGCTACACCTTC
length: 17; size: NA; D: TRBD2; V: TRBV29-1; J: TRBJ2-7; CDR3: CSVGVRYRSGVSYEQYF; DNA: TGCAGCGTGGGGGTAAGATATAGAAGCGGGGTTTCGTACGAGCAGTACTTC